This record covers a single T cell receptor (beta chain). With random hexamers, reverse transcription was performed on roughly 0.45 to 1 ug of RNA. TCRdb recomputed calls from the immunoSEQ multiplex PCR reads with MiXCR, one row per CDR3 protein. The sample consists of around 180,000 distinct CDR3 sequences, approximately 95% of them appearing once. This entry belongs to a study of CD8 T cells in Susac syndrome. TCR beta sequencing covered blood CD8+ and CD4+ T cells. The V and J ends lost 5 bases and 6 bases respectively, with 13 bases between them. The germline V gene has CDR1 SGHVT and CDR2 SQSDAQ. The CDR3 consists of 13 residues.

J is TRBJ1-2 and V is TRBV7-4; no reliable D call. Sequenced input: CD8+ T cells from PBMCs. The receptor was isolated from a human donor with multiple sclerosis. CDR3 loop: CASSGSVRDGYTF. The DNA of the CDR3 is TGTGCCAGCAGCGGGTCTGTAAGGGATGGCTACACCTTC.